A single T cell receptor beta chain is shown here with its context. V lost 7 bases to trimming and J lost 1 base; unmatched junction nucleotides: 2. The CDR3 length is 13 residues. Germline V gives CDR1 SQVTM, CDR2 ANQGSEA. The record originates from a study of T cell changes during pregnancy in multiple sclerosis. This table comes from immunoSEQ multiplex PCR, and its TCRdb copy is limited to in-frame clones, with some not included. This sample has 50,000 or so clones, with 91% found just once. This chain connects TRBV29-1 to TRBJ1-1, with 11 bases identical to TRBD1. The receptor was isolated from a female donor in good health, enrolled as a control in a pregnancy study. The specimen was peripheral blood, collected after pregnancy. The CDR3 is CSAGTGGNTEAFF. The CDR3 DNA reads as TGCAGCGCTGGGACAGGGGGGAACACTGAAGCTTTCTTT.